A single sample is the source of the 16 T cell receptor beta chains below, sequenced in a study of T cells in narcolepsy (dated by TCRdb to the late 2010s). The method behind the library was the immunoSEQ multiplex PCR assay. TCRdb mirrors the immuneACCESS table, restricted to in-frame sequences. Some clones are absent from its copies; in checked studies, under half trace to an unresolved V gene, and the reason for the others is unknown. The sample has about 30,000 clones on record, 75% to 85% of them singletons. The top ten clonotypes cover approximately 1% of the sample. Input material: CD45RA- memory CD4+ T cells from PBMCs. What the cell subset or site label conveys for this sample: memory T cells sorted ex vivo from peripheral blood. These receptors were obtained from a human donor with narcolepsy.

The J gene is TRBJ1-6, the V gene TRBV5-8; D unresolved. The ends were cut back, 1 base at V and 5 bases at J, with 7 bases in the middle. The CDR3 is 14 amino acids. Per the germline V gene, CDR1 is SGHTS and CDR2 is YDEGEE. CDR3 amino acids: CASSLYGNNSPLHF. DNA of the CDR3: TGTGCCAGCAGCTTGTACGGGAATAATTCACCCCTCCACTTT.

V and J are TRBV2 and TRBJ1-2; D gene unclear. Germline loops: CDR1 SNHLY, CDR2 FYNNEI. The CDR3 has 14 amino acids. V lost 8 bases and J lost 2, with 15 bases in between. The CDR3 DNA follows: TGTGCCAGCCGAAGGGAGATGGGGAACTATGGCTACACCTTC. This encodes CASRREMGNYGYTF.

This clone was counted a single time. This sequence joins TRBV5-6 and TRBJ1-3; D may be TRBD1 (5 bases). The CDR3 is made up of 14 amino acids. Germline V CDR1 and CDR2: SGHDT, YYEEEE. Deletions cut 2 bases from V and 7 bases from J, with 13 bases between. DNA of the CDR3: TGTGCCAGCAGCTTATGGAGCAGGGTGAACACCATATATTTT. It is translated as CASSLWSRVNTIYF.

The chain is built from TRBV28 and TRBJ1-1; TRBD1 is a possible D gene (5 bases). This CDR3 has 14 amino acids. The ends were cut back, 3 bases at V and 1 base at J, with 9 bases in the middle. The germline V gene has CDR1 MDHEN and CDR2 SYDVKM. Written as DNA, the CDR3 is TGTGCCAGCAGTTTGGGACGGAAGAACACTGAAGCTTTCTTT. It codes for CASSLGRKNTEAFF.

The gene calls are TRBV5-1 and TRBJ2-1; 7 bases are a match to TRBD2. V lost 0 bases and J lost 0; bases outside the gene matches: 3. The CDR3 totals 16 residues. The germline CDR1 and CDR2 sequences are SGHRS and YFSETQ. In DNA form, the CDR3 reads TGCGCCAGCAGCTTGGTCGGGGGGATCTCCTACAATGAGCAGTTCTTC. Translating gives CASSLVGGISYNEQFF. Based on the CDR3 plus reference TRBV5-1 and TRBJ2-1, the full variable domain is KAGVTQTPRYLIKTRGQQVTLSCSPISGHRSVSWYQQTPGQGLQFLFEYFSETQRNKGNFPGRFSGRQFSNSRSEMNVSTLELGDSALYLCASSLVGGISYNEQFFGPGTRLTVL.

The V gene is TRBV29-1, the J gene TRBJ2-2; TRBD2 agrees at 8 bases. The CDR3 spans 14 residues. The V and J ends lost 6 bases and 4 bases, in that order; junction bases with no gene match: 7. Looked up from germline, CDR1 is SQVTM and CDR2 is ANQGSEA. CDR3 protein: CSVRAGEITGELFF. As DNA, the CDR3 is TGCAGCGTCCGAGCGGGAGAGATCACCGGGGAGCTGTTTTTT.

The chain couples TRBV29-1 to TRBJ2-1; a weak D match, TRBD1 (5 bases). The CDR3 is made up of 15 amino acids. The V end lost 1 base, the J end lost 1 base, and 11 bases lay between the germline ends. Germline values: CDR1 SQVTM, CDR2 ANQGSEA. This CDR3 is CSVEGEGASYNEQFF. The CDR3 nucleotides read TGCAGCGTTGAAGGGGAAGGGGCATCCTACAATGAGCAGTTCTTC.

DNA for the CDR3: TGTGCCAGCAGCTTTCGAGCGGGAGCCCCAGATACGCAGTATTTT. This translates into CASSFRAGAPDTQYF. This chain joins TRBV11-1 and TRBJ2-3; 8 nucleotides match TRBD2. The CDR3 spans 15 residues. Germline CDR1 is SGHAT and CDR2 is FQDESV (reference sequence). The junction had 6 bases not matched to a gene; V was cut back by 3 bases and J by 4 bases.

The V call is TRBV30, the J call TRBJ2-1; TRBD2 matches at 9 bases. Germline V CDR1 and CDR2: GTSNPN, SVGIG (reference sequence). This CDR3 has 15 amino acids. Germline trimming cut 2 bases from V and 7 bases from J; bases unmatched to any gene: 9. CDR3 region: CAWSRRLAASNEQFF. The CDR3 coding sequence is TGTGCCTGGAGTAGACGACTAGCGGCTTCGAATGAGCAGTTCTTC.

This clone was observed once. V is TRBV30 and J is TRBJ2-6, with D maybe TRBD2 (5 bases). Germline CDR1 and CDR2: GTSNPN and SVGIG (reference sequence). V was trimmed by 4 bases and J by 2 bases, leaving 6 bases between them. CDR3 length equals 13 residues. This chain's CDR3 is CAWTRAGANVLTF. The CDR3 DNA follows: TGTGCCTGGACGAGGGCTGGGGCCAACGTCCTGACTTTC. The variable domain in full, with the rest retrieved from reference TRBV30 and TRBJ2-6, is SQTIHQWPATLVQPVGSPLSLECTVEGTSNPNLYWYRQAAGRGLQLLFYSVGIGQISSEVPQNLSASRPQDRQFILSSKKLLLSDSGFYLCAWTRAGANVLTFGAGSRLTVL.

This clone has a single count. The V gene is TRBV10-1, the J gene TRBJ1-1, with D possibly being TRBD1 (6 bases). CDR1 is WNHNN, CDR2 SYGVQD, per germline (reference sequence). The CDR3 runs to 13 residues. Trimming left V 3 bases short and J 4 bases short, with 9 bases between. The CDR3 loop reads CASSESGATEAFF. CDR3 nucleotide sequence: TGCGCCAGCAGTGAATCAGGGGCCACTGAAGCTTTCTTT.

The chain uses TRBV30 and TRBJ2-7; TRBD2 matches at 7 bases. Germline loops: CDR1 GTSNPN, CDR2 SVGIG (reference sequence). Trimming removed 3 bases from V and 6 bases from J; junction bases left unmatched: 5. The CDR3 is made up of 12 amino acids. This CDR3 is CAWRVGGSEQYF. CDR3 DNA: TGTGCCTGGAGAGTCGGGGGGAGCGAGCAGTACTTC.

The V call is TRBV11-2, the J call TRBJ2-1, with D uncertain. Per germline, CDR1 SGHAT and CDR2 FQNNGV. The CDR3 contains 13 residues. Trimming took off 6 bases at V and 5 bases at J, with 11 bases between the two ends. CDR3 in DNA: TGTGCCAGCAGACAACCACCGAACAATGAGCAGTTCTTC. It yields the protein CASRQPPNNEQFF.

This sequence joins TRBV5-1 and TRBJ1-1; 8 nucleotides align to TRBD1. The CDR3 length is 15 residues. Germline values: CDR1 SGHRS, CDR2 YFSETQ. Germline trimming cut 0 bases from V and 1 base from J; bases unmatched to any gene: 2. CDR3: CASSLETGGNTEAFF. Here the CDR3 DNA reads TGCGCCAGCAGCTTGGAAACAGGGGGGAACACTGAAGCTTTCTTT.

The chain links TRBV6-5 to TRBJ2-7; a weak D match, TRBD1 (6 bases). The V gene's germline CDR1 is MNHEY and CDR2 SVGAGI. Trimming shortened V by 6 bases and J by 1 base, and 13 bases separated the two germline ends. The length of the CDR3 is 14 residues. The CDR3 bases are TGTGCCAGCAGAGCGACGACAGGTTCCTACGAGCAGTACTTC. Translated: CASRATTGSYEQYF.

This clone was detected only once. The CDR3 region is CASSYAGPKYEQYF. The CDR3, as DNA: TGTGCCAGCAGTTACGCGGGACCGAAATACGAGCAGTACTTC. The V call is TRBV6-5, the J call TRBJ2-7; D perhaps matches TRBD2 (6 bases). V lost 2 bases and J 4 bases, leaving 12 bases between the germline ends. The CDR3 is 14 amino acids. Per germline, CDR1 MNHEY and CDR2 SVGAGI.